This T cell receptor (beta chain) was obtained from a study of blood T cell repertoires in COVID-19. Looking at the study overall: Donors in the United States, Italy and Spain gave samples during acute or convalescent COVID-19.

The authors' processing: From reference gene primer amplification, estimates of nucleated cell counts were derived. Only in-frame clones appear in the TCRdb table, and some are missing; sequencing was by immunoSEQ multiplex PCR. D and trimming were read from the DNA, whereas the V and J calls and clone size are those reported in that table. Among 200,000 to 250,000 clones listed, about 88% were seen once. The CDR3 has 14 residues. The germline V gene encodes CDR1 SGHAT and CDR2 FQDESV (reference sequence). Trimming left V 5 bases short and J 8 bases short, with 18 bases between. Sequencing was done on a sample of peripheral blood. This receptor was taken from a woman in her thirties or forties who had recovered from COVID-19. The rearrangement links TRBV11-1 to TRBJ1-2, with D tentatively TRBD1 (5 bases). The CDR3 nucleotides are TGTGCCAGCAGCCCCCGATCCTGGAGGGACGGCTACACCTTC. Translation: CASSPRSWRDGYTF.